These 14 T cell receptor beta chains came from one sample sequenced in a study of technical replicates of blood from four donors (dated by TCRdb to the late 2010s). The library was obtained by the immunoSEQ multiplex PCR assay. Not all clones reach the TCRdb copy of this immuneACCESS table, which keeps in-frame sequences only. Checked studies attribute under half of the gap to unresolved V genes and leave the rest unexplained. This sample holds about 98,000 clones; 90% to 96% were observed only once. The ten largest clones capture about 0.23% of the sample. Sequenced input: T cells isolated from PBMCs. All receptors derive from a human donor in good health.

The V and J genes are TRBV18 and TRBJ2-1; no clear D. The V and J ends lost 3 bases and 2 bases respectively, with 8 bases between them. CDR3 length: 14 amino acids. Germline V CDR1 and CDR2: KGHSH, LQKENI. The CDR3 loop reads CASSPTRTYNEQFF. The DNA of the CDR3 is TGTGCCAGCTCACCCACGCGTACCTACAATGAGCAGTTCTTC.

The chain recombines TRBV4-1 with TRBJ2-5; 8 bases are shared with TRBD2. Trimming took 8 bases from V and 3 from J; bases not matched to a gene: 23. This CDR3 has 19 amino acids. The germline V gene encodes CDR1 MGHRA and CDR2 YSYEKL. The CDR3 is CASRGERAGGRRGEETQYF. The CDR3 bases are TGCGCCAGCCGTGGCGAGAGGGCAGGAGGTCGGCGGGGGGAAGAGACCCAGTACTTC.

V and J are TRBV18 and TRBJ2-1; maybe TRBD2 (6 bases). Trimming left V 3 bases short and J 4 bases short, with 13 bases between. Per the germline V gene, CDR1 is KGHSH and CDR2 is LQKENI. CDR3 length equals 15 residues. The CDR3 region is CASSPGGLSYNEQFF. In DNA form, the CDR3 reads TGTGCCAGCTCACCCGGGGGACTGTCTTACAATGAGCAGTTCTTC.

This rearrangement joins TRBV5-4 to TRBJ2-1, with 7 bases identical to TRBD1. Germline CDR1 reads SGHNT; CDR2 reads YYREEE (reference sequence). With 4 bases clipped from V and 9 bases from J, the junction kept 7 bases outside the gene matches. The CDR3 sequence is 13 residues long. This CDR3 is CASSLDRAGEQFF. Here the CDR3 DNA reads TGTGCCAGCAGCCTAGACAGGGCCGGTGAGCAGTTCTTC. Together with reference TRBV5-4 and TRBJ2-1, the CDR3 gives the full variable domain: ETGVTQSPTHLIKTRGQQVTLRCSSQSGHNTVSWYQQALGQGPQFIFQYYREEENGRGNFPPRFSGLQFPNYSSELNVNALELDDSALYLCASSLDRAGEQFFGPGTRLTVL.

J is TRBJ2-7 and V is TRBV4-1, with no clear D. Germline assignment: CDR1 MGHRA and CDR2 YSYEKL. The germline V and J ends were trimmed by 3 bases and 2 bases, with 11 bases remaining between them. The CDR3 consists of 14 residues. The CDR3 protein is CASSHYQATYEQYF. CDR3 coding DNA: TGCGCCAGCAGCCATTATCAGGCAACCTACGAGCAGTACTTC.

The genes are TRBV5-4 and TRBJ1-2; D gene ambiguous. CDR1 is SGHNT, CDR2 YYREEE, per germline (reference sequence). The CDR3 covers 14 residues. V dropped 0 bases and J dropped 2 bases, with 8 bases sitting between them. CDR3 DNA sequence: TGTGCCAGCAGCTTGGCCTCCCCGAACTATGGCTACACCTTC. Translated: CASSLASPNYGYTF.

Comments on this clone: Other DNA sequences in this sample translate to the same CDR3. The chain couples TRBV19 to TRBJ1-5, with 8 positions matching TRBD1. CDR3 length: 15 residues. The V segment lost 3 bases and the J segment 4 bases; nucleotides outside the gene matches: 5. The germline CDR1 and CDR2 sequences are LNHDA and SQIVND (reference sequence). In nucleotides, the CDR3 is TGTGCCAGTAGTATCGGTACAGGGGGGAATCAGCCCCAGCATTTT. Protein: CASSIGTGGNQPQHF.

This chain links TRBV5-1 with TRBJ2-2, with TRBD2 matching over 12 bases. Trimming at V came to 0 bases and at J to 7 bases, leaving 7 bases not matched to a gene. Germline CDR1 SGHRS, CDR2 YFSETQ. The CDR3 is 17 residues long. CDR3 nucleotide sequence: TGCGCCAGCAGCTTGGTACTAGCGGGAGGACAGGACGGGGAGCTGTTTTTT. Encoded protein: CASSLVLAGGQDGELFF.

This sequence joins TRBV2 and TRBJ1-4; perhaps TRBD1 as D (5 bases). CDR1 SNHLY and CDR2 FYNNEI come from the germline V gene. Trimming removed 4 bases from V and 5 bases from J, with 20 bases in between. The CDR3 is 17 residues long. The CDR3 bases are TGTGCCAGCAGTGTTTTGACAGTCTGGGGAACCAATGAAAAACTGTTTTTT. Residues: CASSVLTVWGTNEKLFF.

The genes are TRBV19 and TRBJ1-2; TRBD1 matches at 7 bases. Germline V gene lookup returns CDR1 LNHDA and CDR2 SQIVND (reference sequence). This CDR3 has 14 residues. The ends lost 5 bases at V and 8 bases at J; junction bases unmatched: 11. For the CDR3, the DNA is TGTGCCAGTAGTCCGAACAACCGGGACAGCGGCTACACCTTC. Translating gives CASSPNNRDSGYTF.

The chain combines TRBV19 with TRBJ2-6, with 10 bases lining up with TRBD1. CDR1 is LNHDA, CDR2 SQIVND, per germline (reference sequence). There are 18 residues in the CDR3. Unmatched junction bases numbered 9, after V lost 5 bases and J lost 2 bases. CDR3 protein: CASSSRDRGEAGANVLTF. For the CDR3, the DNA is TGTGCCAGTAGTTCCCGGGACAGGGGAGAGGCTGGGGCCAACGTCCTGACTTTC.

The chain employs TRBV7-9 and TRBJ2-7; 10 positions agree with TRBD2. The CDR3 has 17 amino acids. The germline gives CDR1 SEHNR, CDR2 FQNEAQ (reference sequence). Germline trimming cut 5 bases from V and 5 bases from J; bases unmatched to any gene: 15. The DNA of the CDR3 is TGTGCCAGCAGCCTATCCGCCGGGGGACTAGCGAGCGACGAGCAGTACTTC. Amino acids: CASSLSAGGLASDEQYF.

The V and J genes are TRBV30 and TRBJ1-2; D is undetermined. Per the germline V gene, CDR1 is GTSNPN and CDR2 is SVGIG (reference sequence). Trimming stripped 0 bases from V and 6 bases from J, with 8 bases between. This CDR3 contains 12 residues. CDR3 sequence reads: CAWSVPVHGYTF. The CDR3 coding sequence is TGTGCCTGGAGTGTACCAGTACATGGCTACACCTTC.

The chain recombines TRBV5-4 with TRBJ1-2, with TRBD1 identical over 8 bases. This CDR3 is 17 amino acids long. V shed 0 bases and J 0 bases; nucleotides not matched to a gene: 7. From germline, CDR1 is SGHNT and CDR2 YYREEE (reference sequence). CDR3 sequence (DNA): TGTGCCAGCAGCTTGGGGGCAGGGGGCCTAGCTAACTATGGCTACACCTTC. Translating gives CASSLGAGGLANYGYTF.